What follows is one T cell receptor beta chain and its context. The antigen remains unidentified. V was trimmed by 7 bases and J by 3 bases, leaving 12 bases between them. In germline, CDR1 is LNHDA, CDR2 SQIVND (reference sequence). The CDR3 spans 14 residues. This entry belongs to a study of T cell repertoires and HLA-DP antigens. Study-level points and caveats: Previously undetected clones averaged around 40% and 50% against the two alleles respectively.

Primers targeted 54 TRBV and 13 TRBJ segments. Repertoires were generated with immunoSEQ multiplex PCR, while TCRdb's copy carries only in-frame clones and drops some. The sample consists of over 100,000 clones, 90% to 95% of them appearing once. The source of this sequence is a woman aged 18 to 35 in good health and CMV-seronegative. Sequencing was performed on CD4+ T cells from PBMCs. The rearrangement links TRBV19 to TRBJ2-2, with TRBD1 as a possible D gene (5 bases). The CDR3, as DNA: TGTGCCAGTAAGGGGTATATGGACACCGGGGAGCTGTTTTTT. Translating gives CASKGYMDTGELFF.